These 22 T cell receptor beta chains came from one sample sequenced in a study of blood T cell repertoires in COVID-19. Measured with immunoSEQ multiplex PCR; TCRdb has only the in-frame clones, and not every one. The sample carries 300,000 or so clones, 90% recorded once. Sequencing was performed on PBMCs or T cells enriched from blood (not recorded which). The origin of the receptors is a man in his 60s who had recovered from COVID-19.

The V gene is TRBV20-1, the J gene TRBJ1-1; D is ambiguous. V lost 3 bases, J lost 5 bases, and 10 bases lay in between. This CDR3 region has 12 residues. Germline CDR1 and CDR2: DFQATT and SNEGSKA (reference sequence). The CDR3 region is CSASSGRTEAFF. In DNA, the CDR3 is TGCAGTGCTAGTTCGGGGAGGACTGAAGCTTTCTTT.

The CDR3 loop is CASSVYPVVYEQYF. The CDR3 nucleotides read TGTGCCAGCAGCGTATATCCGGTCGTCTACGAGCAGTACTTC. The chain carries TRBV9 and TRBJ2-7, with D hard to call. This CDR3 is 14 amino acids long. Germline values: CDR1 SGDLS, CDR2 YYNGEE. V lost 1 base and J 3 bases, leaving 11 bases between the germline ends.

This clone was picked up one time. The chain recombines TRBV24-1 with TRBJ2-2; a possible D gene is TRBD2 (5 bases). Germline V gene lookup returns CDR1 KGHDR and CDR2 SFDVKD. Trimming removed 5 bases from V and 7 bases from J, with 19 bases in between. This CDR3 contains 16 residues. The CDR3 DNA sequence: TGTGCCACCAGTGCCCCCCGGGGATTCAAGGTCGGGGAGCTGTTTTTT. This encodes CATSAPRGFKVGELFF.

This clone has more than one count but fewer than ten. V usage is TRBV6-5 and J usage is TRBJ1-2; 7 bases match TRBD1. J gave up 7 bases and V 6 bases, and 2 bases lay outside the gene matches. The CDR3 is made up of 11 amino acids. Germline V CDR1 and CDR2: MNHEY, SVGAGI. CDR3 sequence (DNA): TGTGCCAGCAGCACAGGGGTTGGCTACACCTTC. It encodes CASSTGVGYTF.

The chain employs TRBV10-1 and TRBJ2-3, with TRBD2 matching over 7 bases. The CDR3 totals 14 residues. V lost 0 bases and J lost 5; bases outside the gene matches: 2. Germline V lookup: CDR1 WNHNN, CDR2 SYGVQD (reference sequence). For the CDR3, the DNA is TGCGCCAGCAGTGAGTCGCGGGGGTTAGATACGCAGTATTTT. Its protein is CASSESRGLDTQYF.

Points on this clone: Its ends do not fully match the called genes, so a read error is possible. The rearrangement links TRBV9 to TRBJ2-3; TRBD1 is a possible D gene (5 bases). The CDR3 covers 14 residues. CDR1 is SGDLS, CDR2 YYNGEE, per germline. The CDR3 here is CASTRLDSKDTQYF. The CDR3, as DNA: TGTGCCAGCACCCGACTCGACAGCAAAGATACGCAGTATTTT.

The CDR3 sequence is CAWDRVNTEAFF. CDR3 in DNA: TGTGCCTGGGACAGGGTGAACACTGAAGCTTTCTTT. The V call is TRBV30, the J call TRBJ1-1, with 7 bases fitting TRBD1. Germline trimming cut 5 bases from V and 0 bases from J; bases unmatched to any gene: 0. The CDR3 is made up of 12 amino acids. The V gene's germline CDR1 is GTSNPN and CDR2 SVGIG (reference sequence). The variable domain in full, with the rest retrieved from reference TRBV30 and TRBJ1-1, is SQTIHQWPATLVQPVGSPLSLECTVEGTSNPNLYWYRQAAGRGLQLLFYSVGIGQISSEVPQNLSASRPQDRQFILSSKKLLLSDSGFYLCAWDRVNTEAFFGQGTRLTVV.

The chain couples TRBV18 to TRBJ2-3, with D unresolved. CDR1 and CDR2 (germline): KGHSH, LQKENI. The CDR3 totals 14 residues. With 2 bases removed from V and 2 bases from J, the gap between germline ends came to 8 bases. CDR3 region: CASSPGQNTDTQYF. The CDR3 region has the DNA TGTGCCAGCTCACCAGGCCAGAACACAGATACGCAGTATTTT.

The chain links TRBV9 to TRBJ1-2; D remains ambiguous. There are 13 residues in the CDR3. The germline V and J ends were trimmed by 2 bases and 3 bases, with 8 bases remaining between them. The V gene's germline CDR1 is SGDLS and CDR2 YYNGEE. The CDR3 sequence is CASSVGEYYGYTF. CDR3 in DNA: TGTGCCAGCAGCGTCGGGGAATACTATGGCTACACCTTC.

V and J are TRBV6-5 and TRBJ1-5; tentative D call: TRBD1 (6 bases). Looked up from germline, CDR1 is MNHEY and CDR2 is SVGAGI. The CDR3 has 15 residues. Trimming cost V 5 bases and J 4 bases, with 15 bases left between them. CDR3 amino acids: CASSPDPTGNQPQHF. DNA for the CDR3: TGTGCCAGCAGTCCCGATCCGACAGGAAATCAGCCCCAGCATTTT.

V is TRBV4-2 and J is TRBJ1-1, with D maybe TRBD1 (6 bases). Trimming cost V 4 bases and J 0 bases, with 24 bases left between them. Germline V lookup: CDR1 LGHNA, CDR2 YNFKEQ. The CDR3 has 19 amino acids. DNA for the CDR3: TGTGCCAGCAGCCGCGTTAATGGGGGCGGCGGGCTATTGAACACTGAAGCTTTCTTT. Its protein is CASSRVNGGGGLLNTEAFF.

This clone showed up just once. The V and J genes are TRBV5-8 and TRBJ1-5; TRBD1 might be the D (6 bases). The CDR3 has 15 amino acids. The germline CDR1 and CDR2 sequences are SGHTS and YDEGEE. V was clipped by 4 bases and J by 1 base, with 12 bases between them. For the CDR3, the DNA is TGTGCCAGCAGCGGCGGACAGATCAGCAATCAGCCCCAGCATTTT. Encoded protein: CASSGGQISNQPQHF.

The CDR3 DNA is TGTGCCAGCAGCTTAGATAGCGGGAGGGGGCCCTACAATGAGCAGTTCTTC. Protein product: CASSLDSGRGPYNEQFF. This chain joins TRBV11-2 and TRBJ2-1; 11 bases are a match to TRBD2. The CDR3 consists of 17 residues. Germline loops: CDR1 SGHAT, CDR2 FQNNGV. V trimming: 0 bases; J trimming: 2 bases; junction bases outside the gene matches: 3.

The rearrangement links TRBV30 to TRBJ1-5; a possible D gene is TRBD1 (5 bases). With 1 base removed from V and 2 bases from J, the gap between germline ends came to 12 bases. Germline CDR1 reads GTSNPN; CDR2 reads SVGIG (reference sequence). The CDR3 is 15 residues long. The CDR3 reads CAWSAGTLGNQPQHF. The CDR3 bases are TGTGCCTGGAGTGCCGGGACTTTAGGCAATCAGCCCCAGCATTTT.

This chain uses TRBV5-6 with TRBJ1-1; 7 bases fit TRBD1. The CDR3 length is 13 residues. V gave up 4 bases and J gave up 4 bases; unmatched junction bases: 4. The germline gives CDR1 SGHDT, CDR2 YYEEEE. The chain's CDR3 is CASSPQGSTEAFF. The CDR3 DNA follows: TGTGCCAGCAGCCCACAGGGGAGCACTGAAGCTTTCTTT. The whole variable domain, filled in from reference TRBV5-6 and TRBJ1-1, reads DAGVTQSPTHLIKTRGQQVTLRCSPKSGHDTVSWYQQALGQGPQFIFQYYEEEERQRGNFPDRFSGHQFPNYSSELNVNALLLGDSALYLCASSPQGSTEAFFGQGTRLTVV.

V usage is TRBV5-1 and J usage is TRBJ1-3; perhaps TRBD1 as D (5 bases). The germline V gene has CDR1 SGHRS and CDR2 YFSETQ. CDR3 length: 14 amino acids. V dropped 5 bases and J dropped 4 bases, with 13 bases sitting between them. DNA of the CDR3: TGCGCCAGCAGTCCGGTGGCAGGGGGAAACACCATATATTTT. This encodes CASSPVAGGNTIYF.

This clone showed up just once. This chain uses TRBV19 with TRBJ1-3, with 8 bases lining up with TRBD1. V was pared by 6 bases and J by 3 bases, with 4 bases of the junction left unmatched. The CDR3 consists of 14 residues. In germline, CDR1 is LNHDA, CDR2 SQIVND (reference sequence). CDR3 loop: CASRAGQGGNTIYF. CDR3 nucleotide sequence: TGTGCCAGTAGAGCCGGACAGGGTGGAAACACCATATATTTT.

The V call is TRBV6-5, the J call TRBJ2-7; tentatively, D is TRBD2 (5 bases). From germline, CDR1 is MNHEY and CDR2 SVGAGI. V was shortened by 6 bases and J by 3 bases, with 12 bases between the two germline ends. This CDR3 contains 13 residues. DNA of the CDR3: TGTGCCAGCAGCCAGACTAAGTTCTACGAGCAGTACTTC. Protein: CASSQTKFYEQYF.

V usage is TRBV6-1 and J usage is TRBJ1-4; possibly TRBD1 for D (5 bases). The germline V gene encodes CDR1 MNHNS and CDR2 SASEGT. The V end was cut by 4 bases, the J end by 0 bases, with 12 bases between. The CDR3 sequence is 16 residues long. The CDR3: CASSAHRSPTNEKLFF. CDR3 sequence (DNA): TGTGCCAGCAGTGCACACAGGTCCCCAACTAATGAAAAACTGTTTTTT.

The chain carries TRBV11-3 and TRBJ2-3; 13 nucleotides align to TRBD2. Germline CDR1 and CDR2: SGHNT and YENEEA. After removal of 5 bases from V and 4 bases from J, the junction contained 6 bases not matched to a gene. The CDR3 loop spans 16 amino acids. The CDR3 DNA follows: TGTGCCAGCAGCAAAAAACTAGCGGGAGGGGCAGATACGCAGTATTTT. As protein: CASSKKLAGGADTQYF.

This chain links TRBV6-5 with TRBJ1-3; D gene unclear. Trimming removed 2 bases from V and 14 bases from J, with 10 bases in between. Germline V gene data show CDR1 as MNHEY and CDR2 as SVGAGI. The CDR3 runs 11 residues. CDR3 bases: TGTGCCAGCAGTTACGGTTCGGCGGTATATTTT. Residues: CASSYGSAVYF.

Here the CDR3 reads CASSEGQGANTEAFF. The CDR3 DNA sequence: TGCGCCAGCAGCGAGGGACAGGGGGCTAACACTGAAGCTTTCTTT. V is TRBV4-3 and J is TRBJ1-1, with 12 bases fitting TRBD1. Germline lookup yields CDR1 LGHNA and CDR2 YSLEER. The CDR3 consists of 15 residues. V lost 5 bases and J lost 2; bases outside the gene matches: 3.